A single count supports the clone carrying this T cell receptor beta chain. What it recognizes is unknown. With two-round multiplex PCR, TCR beta CDR3 sequences were amplified from genomic DNA. The first round of PCR was done with primers that matched each TRBV and TRBJ gene. TCRdb passed the multiplex PCR reads through MiXCR, listing each CDR3 protein once. The sample carries more than 20,000 distinct CDR3 sequences, roughly two fifths recorded once. This sample was included in a study of prognosis after radiotherapy for stage I lung cancer. About the research overall: The study recorded squamous cell carcinoma in roughly 7 patients and adenocarcinoma in approximately twelve.

V was pared by 5 bases and J by 6 bases, with 8 bases of the junction left unmatched. The CDR3 spans 14 residues. Germline loops: CDR1 LNHDA, CDR2 SQIVND (reference sequence). Study-level results: Tumor specificity of the expanded TCR clones was not determined.

Prior chemotherapy, radiotherapy and other malignancies were absent; CT and PET/CT showed node-negative disease. The sequencing here drew on PBMCs, taken before or after stereotactic body radiation therapy (not recorded which). The source of this sequence is a donor aged 50 or older with non-small cell lung cancer. V gene TRBV19 combines with J gene TRBJ1-1; 8 bases line up with TRBD1. CDR3 nucleotides: TGTGCCAGTAGTTTCCTGGACAGGGTCTCTGAAGCTTTCTTT. Translation gives CASSFLDRVSEAFF.